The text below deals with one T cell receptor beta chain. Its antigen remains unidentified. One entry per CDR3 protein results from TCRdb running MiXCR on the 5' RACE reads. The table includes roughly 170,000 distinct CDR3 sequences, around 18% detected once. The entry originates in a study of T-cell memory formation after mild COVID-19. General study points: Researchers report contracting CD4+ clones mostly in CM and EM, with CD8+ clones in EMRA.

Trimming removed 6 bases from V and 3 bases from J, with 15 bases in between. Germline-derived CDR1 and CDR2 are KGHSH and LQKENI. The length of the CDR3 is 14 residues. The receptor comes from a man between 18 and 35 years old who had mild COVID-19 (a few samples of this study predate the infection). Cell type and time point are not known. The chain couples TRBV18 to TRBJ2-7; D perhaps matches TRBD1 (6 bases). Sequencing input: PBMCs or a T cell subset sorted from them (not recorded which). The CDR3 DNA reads TGTGCCAGCTCCCCCGGGACACAAGACTACGAGCAGTACTTC. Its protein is CASSPGTQDYEQYF.